These 18 T cell receptor beta chains were all obtained from the same sample, sequenced in a study of glioma-infiltrating T cells. Using RNA template, CDR3s of TCR alpha and beta were amplified with iRepertoire arm-PCR. MiXCR was run by TCRdb on the multiplex PCR reads, yielding one entry per CDR3 protein. Of approximately 100,000 distinct CDR3 sequences detected, 25% to 30% appear once; the ten largest clones hold approximately 43%. The source material was glioma tissue, nonneoplastic brain tissue, or PBMCs (not recorded which). All receptors come from a human donor with low-grade glioma or glioblastoma, undergoing nonglioma brain surgery, or in good health (not recorded which).

This clonotype has ten or more counts. This sequence joins TRBV6-1 and TRBJ2-7; D is uncertain. CDR1 and CDR2 (germline): MNHNS, SASEGT. Trimming removed 6 bases at V and 1 base at J, with 7 bases between. This CDR3 spans 12 amino acids. The CDR3 DNA is TGTGCCAGCAGACGTTCGTCCTACGAGCAGTACTTC. Translation gives CASRRSSYEQYF.

Concerning this clonotype itself: A much larger clonotype is one base distant, so this may be a read error. The chain uses TRBV5-1 and TRBJ2-3, with D hard to call. The germline gives CDR1 SGHRS, CDR2 YFSETQ. The CDR3 loop spans 14 amino acids. CDR3 sequence reads: CPSSLLQRTDTQYF. The CDR3 nucleotides read TGCCCCAGCAGCTTGCTACAGCGCACAGATACGCAGTATTTT.

There are many counts of this clonotype. The chain carries TRBV7-2 and TRBJ1-2; D is perhaps TRBD1 (5 bases). CDR3 size: 14 residues. CDR1 is SGHTA, CDR2 FQGNSA, per germline. Trimming pared 3 bases from V and 6 bases from J, leaving 14 bases between. The CDR3 protein is CASSLGGATDGYTF. The CDR3 DNA is TGTGCCAGCAGCTTGGGAGGGGCAACGGATGGCTACACCTTC.

This clonotype occurred once. The CDR3 end shows no conserved phenylalanine or tryptophan, and so a read error is likely. The chain recombines TRBV20-1 with TRBJ1-5; 10 nucleotides agree with TRBD1. The CDR3 has 16 residues. Germline V CDR1 and CDR2: DFQATT, SNEGSKA (reference sequence). The junction had 5 bases not matched to a gene; V was cut back by 3 bases and J by 0 bases. Here the CDR3 reads CSARDRGRGSNQPQHL. The DNA of the CDR3 is TGCAGTGCTAGGGACAGGGGGAGAGGTAGCAATCAGCCCCAGCATCTT.

This chain connects TRBV7-2 to TRBJ1-1; tentative D call: TRBD1 (6 bases). Germline V gene lookup returns CDR1 SGHTA and CDR2 FQGNSA. V shed 5 bases and J shed 1 base, with 14 bases lying between them. The CDR3 is 15 residues long. The CDR3 coding sequence is TGTGCCAGCAGCCCGAACAGGGCCCGGAACACTGAAGCTTTCTTT. This translates into CASSPNRARNTEAFF.

Concerning this clonotype itself: Given the absence of the conserved phenylalanine or tryptophan at the CDR3 end, a read error is likely. This chain connects TRBV5-5 to TRBJ2-7; D remains unclear. The CDR3 extends over 14 amino acids. Germline V gives CDR1 SGHKS, CDR2 YYEKEE (reference sequence). The V gene lost 1 base and the J gene lost 1 base, with 9 bases spanning the gap. The CDR3 loop reads CASSLRRQSYEQYL. CDR3 DNA sequence: TGTGCCAGCAGCTTGAGAAGACAATCCTACGAGCAGTACCTC.

This clonotype was seen ten or more times. CDR3 in DNA: TGTGCCAGCAACAGCCCGGGAGACGGAGGACTTGAGCAGTTCTTC. Its protein product is CASNSPGDGGLEQFF. The V and J genes are TRBV3-1 and TRBJ2-1, with a possible D match to TRBD2 (6 bases). CDR1 LGHDT and CDR2 YNNKEL come from the germline V gene (reference sequence). The V end lost 7 bases, the J end lost 9 bases, and 22 bases lay between the germline ends. This CDR3 has 15 residues.

This clonotype was observed many times. This chain connects TRBV12-3 or TRBV12-4 to TRBJ1-2; D is unresolved. Deletions cut 5 bases from V and 5 bases from J, with 15 bases between. CDR3 length equals 14 residues. The CDR3 coding sequence is TGTGCCAGCAGTGACGGTAGCGCGAGATATGGCTACACCTTC. Translated: CASSDGSARYGYTF.

The rearrangement links TRBV7-2 to TRBJ1-5; D remains unclear. This CDR3 has 13 amino acids. Germline loops: CDR1 SGHTA, CDR2 FQGNSA. V shed 5 bases and J shed 7 bases, with 12 bases lying between them. This CDR3 reads CASSTQDGQPQHF. The CDR3 DNA sequence: TGTGCCAGCAGCACCCAGGACGGGCAGCCCCAGCATTTT.

There are many counts of this clonotype. The rearrangement uses TRBV14 and TRBJ2-5, with D perhaps TRBD2 (5 bases). There are 15 residues in the CDR3. Germline values: CDR1 SGHDN, CDR2 FVKESK. Trimming removed 0 bases from V and 2 bases from J, with 10 bases in between. The CDR3 here is CASSQDMDLQETQYF. CDR3 nucleotide sequence: TGTGCCAGCAGCCAAGATATGGACTTACAAGAGACCCAGTACTTC.

This clonotype has just one count. The chain links TRBV29-1 to TRBJ1-4; D remains unclear. There are 13 residues in the CDR3. Per the germline V gene, CDR1 is SQVTM and CDR2 is ANQGSEA. Trimming cost V 4 bases and J 6 bases, with 12 bases left between them. CDR3 nucleotides: TGCAGCGTTGGTTGGTTACGAGATGAAAAACTGTTTTTT. This sequence encodes CSVGWLRDEKLFF.

The genes are TRBV18 and TRBJ2-3, with TRBD2 matching over 8 bases. V was clipped by 0 bases and J by 5 bases; unmatched bases: 7. The germline V gene encodes CDR1 KGHSH and CDR2 LQKENI. CDR3 size: 16 residues. The CDR3 is CASSPPGLVIVDTQYF. CDR3 DNA sequence: TGTGCCAGCTCACCACCGGGACTAGTGATTGTAGATACGCAGTATTTT.

In this sample, this clonotype turned up a few times. A much larger clone differs by one base, so this may be a read error. No conserved phenylalanine or tryptophan ends this CDR3, so it is likely a read error. The chain joins TRBV27 to TRBJ2-5; no reliable D call. V lost 3 bases and J 4 bases, leaving 6 bases between the germline ends. The CDR3 covers 12 residues. The germline V gene has CDR1 MNHEY and CDR2 SMNVEV (reference sequence). DNA of the CDR3: TGTGCCAGCAGTTTTTACGGAGAGACCCAGTACTCC. It yields the protein CASSFYGETQYS.

The V call is TRBV18, the J call TRBJ2-5; D not certain. V lost 4 bases and J 0 bases, leaving 3 bases between the germline ends. CDR1 KGHSH and CDR2 LQKENI come from the germline V gene. This CDR3 spans 12 amino acids. CDR3 in amino acids: CASSHYQETQYF. In DNA, the CDR3 is TGTGCCAGCTCACACTACCAAGAGACCCAGTACTTC.

About this clonotype itself: A much larger clone is a single base away; this may be a read error. V and J are TRBV20-1 and TRBJ1-5, with D tentatively TRBD1 (6 bases). Trimming cost V 5 bases and J 3 bases, with 20 bases left between them. CDR3 length: 16 amino acids. CDR1 is DFQATT, CDR2 SNEGSKA, per germline (reference sequence). In nucleotides, the CDR3 is TGCAGTGCTTACACCGGACAGAGCCTAATCAATCAGCCCCAGCATTTT. Its translation: CSAYTGQSLINQPQHF.

In the case of this clonotype: A read error is possible here, since a much larger clone lies one base away. The chain is built from TRBV7-2 and TRBJ2-7, with D maybe TRBD1 (5 bases). CDR1 SGHTA and CDR2 FQGNSA come from the germline V gene. The CDR3 runs 13 residues. V gave up 5 bases and J gave up 3 bases, with 11 bases separating them. The CDR3 spells CASSPGLYYEQYF. The CDR3 coding sequence is TGTGCCAGCAGCCCAGGGCTTTACTACGAGCAGTACTTC.

Many counts were recorded for this clonotype. This rearrangement joins TRBV29-1 to TRBJ1-1, with D maybe TRBD1 (5 bases). CDR3 length equals 13 residues. Trimming took off 6 bases at V and 0 bases at J, with 11 bases between the two ends. Looked up from germline, CDR1 is SQVTM and CDR2 is ANQGSEA. The CDR3 reads CSVRGRMNTEAFF. The CDR3 DNA is TGCAGCGTCCGGGGACGGATGAACACTGAAGCTTTCTTT.

In this sample, this clonotype turned up many times. This chain links TRBV12-3 or TRBV12-4 with TRBJ1-1; a possible D gene is TRBD1 (6 bases). The germline V and J ends were trimmed by 4 bases and 4 bases, with 10 bases remaining between them. The CDR3 is 13 amino acids. The CDR3 is CASSYQGITEAFF. For the CDR3, the DNA is TGTGCCAGCAGTTATCAGGGGATCACTGAAGCTTTCTTT.